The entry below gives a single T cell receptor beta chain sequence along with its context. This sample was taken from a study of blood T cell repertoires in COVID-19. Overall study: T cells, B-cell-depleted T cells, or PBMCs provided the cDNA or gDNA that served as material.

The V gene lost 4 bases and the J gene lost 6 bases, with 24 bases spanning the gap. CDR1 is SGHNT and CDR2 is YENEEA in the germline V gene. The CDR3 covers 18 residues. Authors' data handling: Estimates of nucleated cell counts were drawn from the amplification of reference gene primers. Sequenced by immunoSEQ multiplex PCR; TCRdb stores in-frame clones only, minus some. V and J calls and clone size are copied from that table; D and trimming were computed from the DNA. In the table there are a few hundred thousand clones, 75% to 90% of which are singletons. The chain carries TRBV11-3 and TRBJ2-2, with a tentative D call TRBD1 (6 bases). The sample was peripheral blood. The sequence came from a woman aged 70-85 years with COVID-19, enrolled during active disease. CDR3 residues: CASSSHFVSRQESGELFF. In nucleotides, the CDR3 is TGTGCCAGCAGCTCCCACTTTGTTTCGAGACAGGAATCCGGGGAGCTGTTTTTT.